This T cell receptor (beta chain) was obtained from a study of human T cells and chemical hapten exposure. In the study overall: Across its 20 to 30 weeks, the study gave patients weekly diphenylcyclopropenone doses to the scalp.

Time point here: patch test 2, 6 weeks after DPC sensitization. Treatment given: therapeutic diphenylcyclopropenone sensitization with weekly scalp DPC. Study-level points and caveats: Among TCRs, those above 1 in 1000 frequency were unaffected by DPC sensitization.

Unique molecular identifiers were affixed to discrete cDNA molecules within the library. As handled by the study authors: There were a median of approximately 96,000 TCRs per sample, with a range from roughly 20,000 to 700,000. TCRdb passed the RACE reads through MiXCR, listing each CDR3 protein once. It is TCRdb's table, rather than the study itself, that gives the V and J calls and clone size. The sample contains about 78,000 distinct CDR3 sequences, 7.5% to 9.5% of which appear only once. V lost 2 bases and J 0 bases, leaving 8 bases between the germline ends. The CDR3 totals 15 residues. Germline assignment: CDR1 SGHDN and CDR2 FVKESK. This clonotype appeared many times. Its antigen is currently unknown.

The chain is built from TRBV14 and TRBJ2-1; D uncertain. The receptor comes from a woman aged 45-59 years with alopecia areata. Some clones in this sample may be carry-over from other donors' samples. Sequencing used whole blood, obtained in connection with sensitization to the hapten diphenylcyclopropenone (DPC). In DNA form, the CDR3 reads TGTGCCAGCAGCCAATGGCCCAGCTCCTACAATGAGCAGTTCTTC. Encoded protein: CASSQWPSSYNEQFF.